These 22 T cell receptor beta chains originate from one sample sequenced in a study of T-cell memory formation after mild COVID-19 (dated by TCRdb to about 2021). The receptor library was made with 5' RACE. The instrument was an Illumina NovaSeq 6000. In TCRdb, the public reads were trimmed at Q25 with fastp and aligned with MiXCR, with productive beta chains retained. Rows are unified per CDR3 protein, each entry keeping the most common DNA and genes. Recorded for this sample are around 340,000 distinct CDR3 sequences; 21% of them occurred a single time. Clones ranked in the top ten supply 12% of the sample. Sequenced input: PBMCs or a T cell subset sorted from them (not recorded which). The receptor source for this set is an adult woman who had mild COVID-19 (a few samples of this study predate the infection). The sample titles of this study are shuffled in the database, so cell type and time point are left out; the donor was told from shared clones.

This clonotype came up a few times. The V call is TRBV28, the J call TRBJ2-5; D gene uncertain. Trimming cost V 5 bases and J 4 bases, with 11 bases left between them. This CDR3 spans 13 amino acids. Germline CDR1 MDHEN, CDR2 SYDVKM. CDR3 residues: CASSVLSGETQYF. The CDR3 bases are TGTGCCAGCAGTGTTCTCTCGGGAGAGACCCAGTACTTC.

The chain has TRBV6-6 and TRBJ1-2, with D perhaps matching TRBD1 (6 bases). Germline lookup yields CDR1 MNHNY and CDR2 SVGAGI (reference sequence). V lost 8 bases and J lost 4, with 11 bases in between. CDR3 length: 12 residues. The CDR3 is CASRRGLYGYTF. The CDR3 bases are TGTGCCAGCCGCAGGGGCCTCTATGGCTACACCTTC.

The chain uses TRBV29-1 and TRBJ2-3; D uncertain. The germline V and J ends were trimmed by 6 bases and 4 bases, with 8 bases remaining between them. This CDR3 is 11 amino acids long. CDR1 SQVTM and CDR2 ANQGSEA come from the germline V gene. The CDR3 bases are TGCAGCGTCGTACTCCCAGATACGCAGTATTTT. Its protein product is CSVVLPDTQYF.

V is TRBV4-2 and J is TRBJ1-5; TRBD1 matches at 9 bases. V was pared by 4 bases and J by 2 bases, with 9 bases of the junction left unmatched. There are 17 residues in the CDR3. CDR1 and CDR2 (germline): LGHNA, YNFKEQ. For the CDR3, the DNA is TGTGCCAGCAGCCGCGGGACAGGGAATGCGGGCAATCAGCCCCAGCATTTT. Amino acid sequence: CASSRGTGNAGNQPQHF.

The V and J genes are TRBV19 and TRBJ2-2; a weak D match, TRBD2 (6 bases). Germline V lookup: CDR1 LNHDA, CDR2 SQIVND (reference sequence). Trimming removed 7 bases at V and 3 bases at J, with 15 bases between. CDR3 length equals 15 residues. Written as DNA, the CDR3 is TGTGCCAGTACCATGGAGGGGAAGTACACCGGGGAGCTGTTTTTT. Its protein is CASTMEGKYTGELFF.

The rearrangement uses TRBV20-1 and TRBJ2-7; 11 bases line up with TRBD2. The CDR3 extends over 17 amino acids. Germline V gives CDR1 DFQATT, CDR2 SNEGSKA (reference sequence). The V gene end was trimmed by 5 bases and the J gene end by 0 bases; junction bases not matched to a gene: 12. Here the CDR3 DNA reads TGCAGTGCTGATAGGGCTAGCGGGGGGCTTAGCTCCTACGAGCAGTACTTC. It encodes CSADRASGGLSSYEQYF.

This chain uses TRBV5-6 with TRBJ2-7; 10 positions agree with TRBD2. The V gene's germline CDR1 is SGHDT and CDR2 YYEEEE. V lost 2 bases to trimming and J lost 4 bases; unmatched junction nucleotides: 9. The CDR3 is 16 amino acids. The CDR3 spells CASSLLPSGSPYEQYF. The CDR3 region has the DNA TGTGCCAGCAGCTTACTTCCTAGCGGGAGCCCTTACGAGCAGTACTTC.

At least ten counts were recorded for this clonotype. This sequence joins TRBV12-3 or TRBV12-4 and TRBJ1-6, with TRBD1 matching 11 bases. This CDR3 is built from 15 residues. V lost 6 bases, J lost 8 bases, and 6 bases stayed unmatched. The CDR3 sequence is CASRLRGQGDSPLHF. CDR3 in DNA: TGTGCCAGCAGACTACGGGGACAGGGGGATTCACCCCTCCACTTT.

Only a few counts were recorded for this clonotype. The junction departs from germline at one end; a sequencing error may be responsible. The chain has TRBV20-1 and TRBJ2-7; D is tentatively TRBD1 or TRBD2 (6 bases each). Germline V gives CDR1 DFQATT, CDR2 SNEGSKA (reference sequence). This CDR3 has 13 amino acids. As DNA, the CDR3 is TGCAGTGATAGACGGGGGCTCTCCTACGAGCAGTACTTC. It encodes CSDRRGLSYEQYF.

In this sample, this clonotype turned up many times. V gene TRBV5-5 combines with J gene TRBJ2-1; 16 bases agree with TRBD2. Unmatched junction bases numbered 6, after V lost 4 bases and J lost 11 bases. The germline gives CDR1 SGHKS, CDR2 YYEKEE (reference sequence). The CDR3 spans 15 residues. CDR3 sequence: CASSPGLAGGRKQFF. In DNA form, the CDR3 reads TGTGCCAGCAGCCCGGGACTAGCGGGAGGGAGAAAGCAGTTCTTC.

The chain couples TRBV20-1 to TRBJ2-7; 8 nucleotides line up with TRBD1. The V segment lost 2 bases and the J segment 5 bases; nucleotides outside the gene matches: 14. The V gene's germline CDR1 is DFQATT and CDR2 SNEGSKA (reference sequence). This CDR3 has 16 residues. CDR3 DNA: TGCAGTGCTAGATCCCTCCGGGGGCAGGGGGCCAACGAGCAGTACTTC. Its protein product is CSARSLRGQGANEQYF.

The chain has TRBV2 and TRBJ2-1, with unresolved D. The germline V and J ends were trimmed by 2 bases and 1 base, with 15 bases remaining between them. Per germline, CDR1 SNHLY and CDR2 FYNNEI. CDR3 length equals 17 residues. The CDR3 coding sequence is TGTGCCAGCAGTGAACTGGGCCGTTGGTCTTCCTACAATGAGCAGTTCTTC. Translated: CASSELGRWSSYNEQFF.

The V gene is TRBV28, the J gene TRBJ1-5, with 7 bases aligning to TRBD1. This CDR3 has 15 amino acids. Germline-derived CDR1 and CDR2 are MDHEN and SYDVKM. The junction had 8 bases not matched to a gene; V was cut back by 6 bases and J by 3 bases. CDR3 coding DNA: TGTGCCAGCAGCCCCTCGGACAGGATCAATCAGCCCCAGCATTTT. It yields the protein CASSPSDRINQPQHF.

The chain couples TRBV6-6 to TRBJ1-2; the match to TRBD1 covers 8 bases. J lost 3 bases, V lost 5 bases, and 11 bases had no gene match. CDR1 and CDR2 from the germline V gene are MNHNY and SVGAGI (reference sequence). This CDR3 has 16 amino acids. The CDR3 DNA follows: TGTGCCAGCAGTCCGACAGGGGCCCTCTCTTACTATGGCTACACCTTC. It encodes CASSPTGALSYYGYTF.

This clonotype was counted between two and nine times. The chain joins TRBV27 to TRBJ2-1; a weak D match, TRBD1 (5 bases). This CDR3 is 16 amino acids long. CDR1 and CDR2 from the germline V gene are MNHEY and SMNVEV (reference sequence). Trimming took 3 bases from V and 6 from J, leaving 18 bases between them. The CDR3 sequence: CASSFLPLGAFNEQFF. The CDR3 DNA is TGTGCCAGCAGTTTTTTGCCTCTTGGGGCTTTCAATGAGCAGTTCTTC.

The chain couples TRBV5-1 to TRBJ2-4; 10 nucleotides match TRBD1. The germline V gene has CDR1 SGHRS and CDR2 YFSETQ. Trimming took 2 bases from V and 2 from J; bases not matched to a gene: 4. CDR3 size: 16 residues. CDR3 in amino acids: CASSFGTGVPKNIQYF. For the CDR3, the DNA is TGCGCCAGCAGCTTCGGGACAGGGGTTCCCAAAAACATTCAGTACTTC.

This clonotype was recorded a few times. The chain uses TRBV6-6 and TRBJ2-1, with D possibly being TRBD2 (5 bases). The V gene lost 5 bases and the J gene lost 7 bases, with 9 bases spanning the gap. The CDR3 runs 12 residues. CDR1 and CDR2 from the germline V gene are MNHNY and SVGAGI (reference sequence). CDR3 bases: TGTGCCAGCAGTACGTTAGCGAATGAGCAGTTCTTC. Translating gives CASSTLANEQFF.

V gene TRBV20-1 combines with J gene TRBJ2-7; 7 nucleotides align to TRBD2. Trimming took 2 bases from V and 4 from J; bases not matched to a gene: 8. The CDR3 loop spans 14 amino acids. Germline loops: CDR1 DFQATT, CDR2 SNEGSKA (reference sequence). The CDR3 is CSARSVGGGYEQYF. In DNA, the CDR3 is TGCAGTGCTAGATCCGTGGGGGGGGGTTACGAGCAGTACTTC.

The chain carries TRBV18 and TRBJ1-2; possibly TRBD1 for D (5 bases). The V end was cut by 3 bases, the J end by 8 bases, with 22 bases between. Germline V gives CDR1 KGHSH, CDR2 LQKENI. CDR3 length: 16 amino acids. CDR3 nucleotides: TGTGCCAGCTCACCGCCCCTGGACACGCGAAGGGAGGGCTACACCTTC. Translating gives CASSPPLDTRREGYTF.

This clonotype turned up a few times. This sequence joins TRBV20-1 and TRBJ2-1, with D uncertain. V was shortened by 0 bases and J by 0 bases, with 9 bases between the two germline ends. The germline V gene encodes CDR1 DFQATT and CDR2 SNEGSKA (reference sequence). The CDR3 totals 15 residues. In DNA form, the CDR3 reads TGCAGTGCTAGAGATCACTGGAGCTCCTACAATGAGCAGTTCTTC. It translates to CSARDHWSSYNEQFF.

This chain connects TRBV29-1 to TRBJ2-5; 9 bases are a match to TRBD1. The trim removed 6 bases at V and 6 bases at J, leaving 5 bases unmatched. The CDR3 contains 12 residues. CDR1 is SQVTM and CDR2 is ANQGSEA in the germline V gene. The CDR3 here is CSVRQGEQTQYF. The CDR3 coding sequence is TGCAGCGTCCGACAGGGGGAACAGACCCAGTACTTC.

The chain combines TRBV5-1 with TRBJ2-1; 9 bases agree with TRBD2. The CDR3 consists of 16 residues. Germline CDR1 SGHRS, CDR2 YFSETQ. With V trimmed by 3 bases and J by 0 bases, 4 bases remained unmatched. The CDR3 loop is CASSSTSGSSYNEQFF. The CDR3 DNA is TGCGCCAGCAGCTCGACTAGCGGAAGCTCCTACAATGAGCAGTTCTTC.